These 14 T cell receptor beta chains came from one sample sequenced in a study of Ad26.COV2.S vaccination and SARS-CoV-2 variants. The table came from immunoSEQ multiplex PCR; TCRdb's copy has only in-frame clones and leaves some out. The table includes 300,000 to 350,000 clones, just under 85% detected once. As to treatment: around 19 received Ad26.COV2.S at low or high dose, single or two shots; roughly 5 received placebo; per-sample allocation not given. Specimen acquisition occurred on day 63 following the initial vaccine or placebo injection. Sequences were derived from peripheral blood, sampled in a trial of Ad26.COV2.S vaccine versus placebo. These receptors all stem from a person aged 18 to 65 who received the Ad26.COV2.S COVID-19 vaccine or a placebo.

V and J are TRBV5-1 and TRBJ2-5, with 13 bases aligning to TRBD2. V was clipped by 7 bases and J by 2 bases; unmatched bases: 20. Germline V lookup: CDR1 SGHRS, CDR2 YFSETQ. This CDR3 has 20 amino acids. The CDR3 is CASARKGTSGAVGLQETQYF. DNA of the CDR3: TGCGCCAGCGCCCGGAAGGGGACTAGCGGGGCGGTGGGCCTACAAGAGACCCAGTACTTC. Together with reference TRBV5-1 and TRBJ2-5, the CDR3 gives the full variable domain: KAGVTQTPRYLIKTRGQQVTLSCSPISGHRSVSWYQQTPGQGLQFLFEYFSETQRNKGNFPGRFSGRQFSNSRSEMNVSTLELGDSALYLCASARKGTSGAVGLQETQYFGPGTRLLVL.

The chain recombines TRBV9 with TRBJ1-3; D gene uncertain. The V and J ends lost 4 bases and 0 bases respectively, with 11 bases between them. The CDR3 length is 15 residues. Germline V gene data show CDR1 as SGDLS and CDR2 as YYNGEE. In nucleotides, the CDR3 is TGTGCCAGCAGCCCCGGGTCGAACTCTGGAAACACCATATATTTT. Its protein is CASSPGSNSGNTIYF.

CDR3 DNA: TGTGCCAGCAGCGAGGGACTAGCGGAGATGACGCAGTATTTT. It encodes CASSEGLAEMTQYF. The gene calls are TRBV2 and TRBJ2-3, with 11 bases lining up with TRBD2. From germline, CDR1 is SNHLY and CDR2 FYNNEI. V trimming: 6 bases; J trimming: 9 bases; junction bases outside the gene matches: 8. The CDR3 contains 14 residues.

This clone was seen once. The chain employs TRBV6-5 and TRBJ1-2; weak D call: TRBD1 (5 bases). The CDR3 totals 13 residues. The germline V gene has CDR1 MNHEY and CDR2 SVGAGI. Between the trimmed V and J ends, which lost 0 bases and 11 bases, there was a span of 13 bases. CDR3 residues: CASSYSSGGSYTF. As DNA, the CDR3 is TGTGCCAGCAGTTACTCTTCTGGGGGTTCGTACACCTTC.

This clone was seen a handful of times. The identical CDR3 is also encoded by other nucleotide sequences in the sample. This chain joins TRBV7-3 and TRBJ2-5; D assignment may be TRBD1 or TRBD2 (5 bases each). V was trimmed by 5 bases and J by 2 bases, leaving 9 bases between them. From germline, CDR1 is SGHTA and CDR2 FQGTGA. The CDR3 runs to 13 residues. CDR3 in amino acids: CASSRGRQETQYF. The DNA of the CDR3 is TGTGCCAGCAGCCGGGGACGGCAAGAGACCCAGTACTTC.

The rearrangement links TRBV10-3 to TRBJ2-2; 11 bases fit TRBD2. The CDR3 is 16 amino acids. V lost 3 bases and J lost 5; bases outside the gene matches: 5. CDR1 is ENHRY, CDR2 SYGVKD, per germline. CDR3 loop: CAISDGGLAATGELFF. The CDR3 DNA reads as TGTGCCATCAGTGATGGGGGACTAGCGGCGACCGGGGAGCTGTTTTTT.

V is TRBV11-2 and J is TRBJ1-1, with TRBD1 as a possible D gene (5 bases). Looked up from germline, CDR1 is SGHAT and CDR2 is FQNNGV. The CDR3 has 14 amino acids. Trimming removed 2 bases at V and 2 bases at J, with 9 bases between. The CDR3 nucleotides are TGTGCCAGCAGCTTATCAGGGACTAACACTGAAGCTTTCTTT. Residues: CASSLSGTNTEAFF.

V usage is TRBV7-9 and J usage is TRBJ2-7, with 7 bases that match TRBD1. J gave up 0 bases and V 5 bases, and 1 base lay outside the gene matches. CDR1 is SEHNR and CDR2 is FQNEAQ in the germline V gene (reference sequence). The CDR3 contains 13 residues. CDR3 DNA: TGTGCCAGCAGCCCAGGGGGCTCCTACGAGCAGTACTTC. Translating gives CASSPGGSYEQYF.

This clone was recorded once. Written as DNA, the CDR3 is TGTGCCAGCGACCGGGGAACAGGGTCGGGTAGCAATCAGCCCCAGCATTTT. Translated, it gives CASDRGTGSGSNQPQHF. This chain uses TRBV19 with TRBJ1-5, with a possible D match to TRBD1 (6 bases). Germline CDR1 LNHDA, CDR2 SQIVND (reference sequence). There are 17 residues in the CDR3. The V gene lost 9 bases and the J gene lost 0 bases, with 21 bases spanning the gap.

The chain's CDR3 is CASSLGTGQGADTQYF. CDR3 DNA: TGCGCCAGCAGCTTGGGTACGGGACAGGGGGCAGATACGCAGTATTTT. The chain has TRBV5-1 and TRBJ2-3, with 11 bases lining up with TRBD1. The V gene's germline CDR1 is SGHRS and CDR2 YFSETQ. The V segment lost 0 bases and the J segment 4 bases; nucleotides outside the gene matches: 4. The CDR3 has 16 residues. Supplemented by reference TRBV5-1 and TRBJ2-3, the full variable domain reads KAGVTQTPRYLIKTRGQQVTLSCSPISGHRSVSWYQQTPGQGLQFLFEYFSETQRNKGNFPGRFSGRQFSNSRSEMNVSTLELGDSALYLCASSLGTGQGADTQYFGPGTRLTVL.

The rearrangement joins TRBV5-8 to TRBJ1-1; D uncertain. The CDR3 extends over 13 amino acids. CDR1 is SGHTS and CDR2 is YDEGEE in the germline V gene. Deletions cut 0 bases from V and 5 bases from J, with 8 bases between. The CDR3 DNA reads TGTGCCAGCAGCTTGGCCCGGGTGACTGAAGCTTTCTTT. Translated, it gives CASSLARVTEAFF.

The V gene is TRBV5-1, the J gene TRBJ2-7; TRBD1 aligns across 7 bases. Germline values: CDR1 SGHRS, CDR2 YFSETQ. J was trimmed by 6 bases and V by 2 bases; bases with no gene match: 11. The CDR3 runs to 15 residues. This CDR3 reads CASSLGQEGTSEQYF. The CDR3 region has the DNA TGCGCCAGCAGCTTAGGACAGGAAGGAACTAGCGAGCAGTACTTC.

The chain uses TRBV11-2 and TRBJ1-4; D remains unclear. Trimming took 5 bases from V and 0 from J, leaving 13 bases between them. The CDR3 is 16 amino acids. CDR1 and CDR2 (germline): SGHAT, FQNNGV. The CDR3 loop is CASSLRGDATNEKLFF. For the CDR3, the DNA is TGTGCCAGCAGCCTCCGGGGAGATGCAACTAATGAAAAACTGTTTTTT.

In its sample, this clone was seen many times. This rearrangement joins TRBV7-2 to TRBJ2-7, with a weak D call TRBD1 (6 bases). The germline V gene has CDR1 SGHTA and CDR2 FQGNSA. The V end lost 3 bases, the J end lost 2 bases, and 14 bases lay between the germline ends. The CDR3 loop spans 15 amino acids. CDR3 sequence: CASSFGDNQAYEQYF. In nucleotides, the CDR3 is TGTGCCAGCAGCTTTGGGGACAACCAGGCCTACGAGCAGTACTTC.